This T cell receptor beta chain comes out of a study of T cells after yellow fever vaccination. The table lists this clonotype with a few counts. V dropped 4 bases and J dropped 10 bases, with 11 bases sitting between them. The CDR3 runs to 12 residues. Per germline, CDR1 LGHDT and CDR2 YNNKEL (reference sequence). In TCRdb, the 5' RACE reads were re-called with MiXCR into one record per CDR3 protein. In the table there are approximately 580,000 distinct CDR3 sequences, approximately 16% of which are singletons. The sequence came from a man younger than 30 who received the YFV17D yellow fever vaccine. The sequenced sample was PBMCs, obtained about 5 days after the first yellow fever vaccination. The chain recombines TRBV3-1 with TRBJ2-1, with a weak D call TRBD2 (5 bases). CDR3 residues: CASSRETGEQFF. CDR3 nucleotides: TGTGCCAGCAGCCGTGAGACGGGGGAGCAGTTCTTC.